A selection of T cell receptor beta chains follows, all from one sample in a study of T cells after posttransplantation cyclophosphamide. Data came from immunoSEQ multiplex PCR; TCRdb stores just in-frame clones and leaves some out. This table has 9,500 to 10,000 clones, roughly 98% appearing once. The sequenced sample was naive CD4+ T cells sorted from PBMCs. The receptors derive from a woman in her sixties or seventies in good health, CMV-negative, and a related stem cell transplant donor. Each CDR3 is given with its conserved first and last residue. The order of the fields is D gene, V gene, clone size, J gene, CDR3 protein, CDR3 DNA. The D gene is left open where the match is weak. The size field is filled for only some rows; it gives once, few, many or a size class.

-,TRBV5-4,-,TRBJ2-7,CASSSPGPRYEQYF,TGTGCCAGCAGCTCTCCAGGGCCACGATACGAGCAGTACTTC
-,TRBV30,-,TRBJ2-5,CAWSVYTAVPVGETQYF,TGTGCCTGGAGTGTATATACCGCGGTGCCGGTGGGAGAGACCCAGTACTTC
-,TRBV18,-,TRBJ1-2,CASSPTDGGTLTF,TGTGCCAGCTCGCCTACCGATGGAGGAACGTTAACCTTC
TRBD1,TRBV27,-,TRBJ1-2,CASSFTGTGGKYGYTF,TGTGCCAGCAGTTTCACCGGGACAGGGGGCAAGTATGGCTACACCTTC
-,TRBV6-5,-,TRBJ1-2,CASSYVWQAYGYTF,TGTGCCAGCAGTTACGTCTGGCAGGCCTATGGCTACACCTTC
-,TRBV6-5,once,TRBJ2-4,CASSYWQGSFEYF,TGTGCCAGCAGTTACTGGCAGGGGAGTTTCGAGTACTTC
-,TRBV6-6,-,TRBJ1-2,CASSYGPPATSYGYTF,TGTGCCAGCAGTTACGGGCCCCCGGCCACGAGCTATGGCTACACCTTC
TRBD1,TRBV9,-,TRBJ1-2,CASSVQSRDRGHGYTF,TGTGCCAGCAGCGTCCAAAGCCGGGACAGGGGCCATGGCTACACCTTC
TRBD2,TRBV9,-,TRBJ2-3,CASSVEEGTRLSTDTQYF,TGTGCCAGCAGCGTAGAGGAGGGGACTAGACTTAGCACAGATACGCAGTATTTT
-,TRBV4-3,-,TRBJ2-3,CASSPRGGARADTQYF,TGCGCCAGCAGCCCTCGTGGGGGGGCCAGGGCAGATACGCAGTATTTT
-,TRBV28,-,TRBJ1-5,CASSFGGHPQHF,TGTGCCAGCAGTTTTGGGGGACATCCCCAGCATTTT
TRBD2,TRBV28,once,TRBJ2-7,CASNDGLAGGYEQYF,TGTGCCAGCAATGACGGACTAGCGGGGGGCTACGAGCAGTACTTC
-,TRBV6-5,-,TRBJ2-2,CASCYSYSTGELFF,TGTGCCAGCTGTTACTCGTACAGCACCGGGGAGCTGTTTTTT
TRBD1,TRBV5-1,-,TRBJ2-3,CASSLEGARSTDTQYF,TGCGCCAGCAGCTTGGAGGGGGCTCGGAGCACAGATACGCAGTATTTT
TRBD1,TRBV6-5,once,TRBJ2-1,CASSFLQGVGEQFF,TGTGCCAGCAGTTTCCTACAGGGGGTGGGTGAGCAGTTCTTC
-,TRBV10-3,-,TRBJ2-2,CAISGRGGAELGLFF,TGTGCCATCAGTGGTAGGGGGGGCGCTGAACTCGGGCTGTTTTTT
-,TRBV11-3,-,TRBJ2-1,CASSSRADVPYNEQFF,TGTGCCAGCAGCTCCCGAGCGGACGTACCCTACAATGAGCAGTTCTTC
TRBD1,TRBV27,-,TRBJ1-6,CASSVTGGRYSPLHF,TGTGCCAGCAGTGTGACAGGGGGGAGGTATTCACCCCTCCACTTT
TRBD1,TRBV9,-,TRBJ1-2,CASSPPGGEVYGYTF,TGTGCCAGCAGCCCTCCAGGGGGCGAGGTCTATGGCTACACCTTC
-,TRBV28,-,TRBJ1-1,CATSYTDTEAFF,TGTGCCACCTCTTACACCGACACTGAAGCTTTCTTT
-,TRBV6-4,-,TRBJ2-2,CASSDSLVEGIEDTGELFF,TGTGCCAGCAGTGACTCGTTAGTGGAGGGAATAGAGGACACCGGGGAGCTGTTTTTT
TRBD2,TRBV5-4,-,TRBJ2-2,CASRNWGGGTGELFF,TGTGCCAGCAGGAACTGGGGGGGAGGCACCGGGGAGCTGTTTTTT
-,TRBV19,-,TRBJ1-1,CASSTLSGGATEAFF,TGTGCCAGTAGTACACTGTCGGGGGGCGCGACTGAAGCTTTCTTT
-,TRBV7-9,-,TRBJ2-5,CASSPPSLGETQYF,TGTGCCAGCAGCCCTCCTTCGCTCGGTGAGACCCAGTACTTC